This T cell receptor beta chain derives from a study of cytomegalovirus exposure and HLA in healthy donors. Study-wide findings and caveats: Later work associated more than 15,000 TCR beta sequences with HLA alleles at 0.05 false discovery rate. Likely technical artifact: a cluster of highly shared sequence variants. TCR beta chain V- and J-gene trimming was linked, in a later analysis, to a missense variant in DCLRE1C.

With respect to this clone: What it binds is not known. A junction end diverges from the germline sequence, so it may reflect a read error.

This CDR3 is built from 11 residues. Germline loops: CDR1 DFQATT, CDR2 SNEGSKA (reference sequence). Although they were nominally healthy when sampled, donors likely had unrecorded immune exposures. The PCR ran on 60 Vbeta and 13 Jbeta primers. Data came from immunoSEQ multiplex PCR; TCRdb stores just in-frame clones and leaves some out. The sample consists of about 140,000 clones, about 78% of them appearing once. The rearrangement uses TRBV20-1 and TRBJ2-7, with D maybe TRBD2 (6 bases). Specimen: PBMCs. The clonotype originates from a man aged 35 to 55 in good health and CMV-seropositive. CDR3 region: CSARAGTRGNF. In DNA, the CDR3 is TGCAGTGCTAGGGCTGGGACCCGCGGGAACTTC.